The 14 T cell receptor beta chains listed next were all sequenced from one sample in a study of T-cell memory formation after mild COVID-19. TCRdb reanalysed the 5' RACE reads using MiXCR and keeps one entry per CDR3 protein. This sample has fewer than 350,000 distinct CDR3 sequences, with approximately 7.6% found just once. Sequencing used PBMCs or a T cell subset sorted from them (not recorded which). The receptors originated from a man younger than 30 who had mild COVID-19 (a few samples of this study predate the infection). Cell type and time point are not known.

The genes are TRBV27 and TRBJ1-1; no reliable D call. Trimming shortened V by 3 bases and J by 7 bases, and 12 bases separated the two germline ends. Germline CDR1 is MNHEY and CDR2 is SMNVEV (reference sequence). The CDR3 is 13 residues long. CDR3 in DNA: TGTGCCAGCAGTTTGTTACCTCCGTATGAAGCTTTCTTT. This translates into CASSLLPPYEAFF.

This sequence joins TRBV7-2 and TRBJ1-2; maybe TRBD1 (6 bases). There are 13 residues in the CDR3. Trimming stripped 5 bases from V and 2 bases from J, with 9 bases between. The germline CDR1 and CDR2 sequences are SGHTA and FQGNSA. The CDR3 DNA reads as TGTGCCAGCAGCACCGGACAGAACTATGGCTACACCTTC. Translating gives CASSTGQNYGYTF.

The sample holds many counts of this clonotype. The rearrangement joins TRBV16 to TRBJ1-1, with 7 bases aligning to TRBD1. V shed 0 bases, J shed 3 bases, and the junction held 4 bases outside the gene matches. Germline V gene sequence: CDR1 KGHSY, CDR2 FQNENV. The CDR3 has 15 amino acids. The CDR3 DNA reads as TGTGCCAGCAGCCAATCGACAGGGTCGTACACTGAAGCTTTCTTT. Translating gives CASSQSTGSYTEAFF.

In its sample, this clonotype was seen many times. The chain couples TRBV7-6 to TRBJ2-1; a weak D match, TRBD1 (6 bases). The CDR3 totals 13 residues. Germline CDR1 and CDR2: SGHVS and FNYEAQ. V shed 2 bases and J shed 4 bases, with 6 bases lying between them. The CDR3: CASSLTGYNEQFF. The CDR3 DNA is TGTGCCAGCAGCTTAACAGGGTACAATGAGCAGTTCTTC.

CDR3 sequence (DNA): TGCAGCGTTGAAGAGGGAAGGAGACCTAGCACAGATACGCAGTATTTT. Translated: CSVEEGRRPSTDTQYF. The chain combines TRBV29-1 with TRBJ2-3; unclear D gene. The CDR3 contains 16 residues. Germline assignment: CDR1 SQVTM and CDR2 ANQGSEA. Trimming stripped 0 bases from V and 0 bases from J, with 13 bases between.

This clonotype was recorded a few times. The chain uses TRBV4-3 and TRBJ1-1, with D possibly being TRBD1 (6 bases). The germline V gene encodes CDR1 LGHNA and CDR2 YSLEER. With 4 bases removed from V and 3 bases from J, the gap between germline ends came to 9 bases. The CDR3 has 13 residues. CDR3 in DNA: TGCGCCAGCAGCCCAGGGGTTTACACTGAAGCTTTCTTT. Translation: CASSPGVYTEAFF.

The rearrangement uses TRBV20-1 and TRBJ2-1; D is perhaps TRBD1 (6 bases). There are 13 residues in the CDR3. The germline V gene encodes CDR1 DFQATT and CDR2 SNEGSKA (reference sequence). In DNA form, the CDR3 reads TGCAGCCATGCGGACAGATCCTACAATGAGCAGTTCTTC. Protein: CSHADRSYNEQFF.

The V and J genes are TRBV24-1 and TRBJ2-2; 8 bases agree with TRBD2. The CDR3 sequence is 18 residues long. Germline CDR1 KGHDR, CDR2 SFDVKD. Trimming took 6 bases from V and 4 from J; bases not matched to a gene: 15. The CDR3 loop reads CATSSSPGGASATGELFF. The DNA for the CDR3 is TGTGCCACCAGTTCTTCACCCGGGGGGGCCTCCGCCACCGGGGAGCTGTTTTTT.

Regarding this clonotype: This may be a read error, as it is one base from a much larger clone. The rearrangement joins TRBV11-2 to TRBJ2-3; 9 bases fit TRBD1. CDR1 and CDR2 from the germline V gene are SGHAT and FQNNGV. V was clipped by 8 bases and J by 7 bases; unmatched bases: 13. This CDR3 is 15 amino acids long. The CDR3 DNA reads TGTGCCAGCGGCTCGACCGGGACAGGGTGGAATACGCAGTATTTT. Protein sequence: CASGSTGTGWNTQYF.

This clonotype was detected a few times. The J gene is TRBJ2-1, the V gene TRBV5-1; tentative D call: TRBD2 (5 bases). CDR3 length: 14 amino acids. The germline V gene has CDR1 SGHRS and CDR2 YFSETQ. V lost 4 bases, J lost 10 bases, and 18 bases lay in between. In nucleotides, the CDR3 is TGCGCCAGCAGCCCATGGCCGGGGTGGCGAGAGCAGTTCTTC. Translated: CASSPWPGWREQFF.

This clonotype was seen only a few times. The chain couples TRBV6-5 to TRBJ1-4, with D uncertain. The CDR3 spans 17 residues. The V end lost 3 bases, the J end lost 0 bases, and 14 bases lay between the germline ends. Germline CDR1 MNHEY, CDR2 SVGAGI. In DNA, the CDR3 is TGTGCCAGCAGTTATTCCTCCGGTTTCGCAACTAATGAAAAACTGTTTTTT. This codes for CASSYSSGFATNEKLFF.

There are many counts of this clonotype. V is TRBV6-5 and J is TRBJ2-6; D is unresolved. Germline CDR1 is MNHEY and CDR2 is SVGAGI. V was cut by 10 bases and J by 0 bases, with 13 bases left in between. The CDR3 length is 15 residues. The CDR3: CATCRHFSGANVLTF. DNA of the CDR3: TGTGCCACTTGCAGACACTTCTCTGGGGCCAACGTCCTGACTTTC.

This clonotype has a count of ten or more. V and J are TRBV7-9 and TRBJ1-3; D not certain. The CDR3 sequence is 14 residues long. Deletions cut 5 bases from V and 0 bases from J, with 8 bases between. CDR1 and CDR2 from the germline V gene are SEHNR and FQNEAQ (reference sequence). CDR3 coding DNA: TGTGCCAGCAGCGGTAGTAACTCTGGAAACACCATATATTTT. Protein: CASSGSNSGNTIYF.

The V gene is TRBV6-1, the J gene TRBJ2-3; the match to TRBD2 covers 9 bases. V shed 6 bases and J 4 bases; nucleotides not matched to a gene: 8. Germline V gene sequence: CDR1 MNHNS, CDR2 SASEGT. This CDR3 contains 15 residues. The CDR3 reads CASRVAGAGSDTQYF. CDR3 coding DNA: TGTGCCAGCAGGGTAGCGGGGGCCGGATCAGATACGCAGTATTTT.